Listed here are 22 T cell receptor beta chains from one sample, sequenced in a study of graft-versus-host responses after intestinal transplantation. Here immunoSEQ multiplex PCR was the method, and the copy in TCRdb shows in-frame clones only, minus some. The sample lists approximately 85,000 clones, under 95% occurring once. These receptors have no identified antigens. The specimen was unstimulated CD8+ T cells sorted from spleen or lymph node cells, collected before transplant. The receptors were sampled from a human donor who was the organ donor for an intestinal transplant.

The rearrangement uses TRBV11-3 and TRBJ2-5, with TRBD1 matching 7 bases. Germline V gene sequence: CDR1 SGHNT, CDR2 YENEEA. The CDR3 totals 14 residues. Trimming cost V 5 bases and J 1 base; bases outside gene matches: 4. The CDR3, as DNA: TGTGCCAGCAGCACTACAGGGGTCCAAGAGACCCAGTACTTC. This translates into CASSTTGVQETQYF.

This clone was observed once. The gene calls are TRBV5-8 and TRBJ1-2, with D possibly matching TRBD1 (5 bases). CDR1 and CDR2 from the germline V gene are SGHTS and YDEGEE. This CDR3 contains 13 residues. V gave up 2 bases and J gave up 7 bases, with 12 bases separating them. The CDR3 spells CASSLGEPAGYTF. CDR3 sequence (DNA): TGTGCCAGCAGCTTAGGGGAACCTGCTGGCTACACCTTC. Drawing the rest from reference TRBV5-8 and TRBJ1-2, the complete variable domain is EAGVTQSPTHLIKTRGQQATLRCSPISGHTSVYWYQQALGLGLQFLLWYDEGEERNRGNFPPRFSGRQFPNYSSELNVNALELEDSALYLCASSLGEPAGYTFGSGTRLTVV.

V is TRBV28 and J is TRBJ1-1, with D uncertain. The CDR3 has 13 amino acids. V lost 5 bases and J 7 bases, leaving 14 bases between the germline ends. Germline loops: CDR1 MDHEN, CDR2 SYDVKM. The DNA for the CDR3 is TGTGCCAGCAGTCCACTAGGGTCTGGTGAAGCTTTCTTT. Amino acids: CASSPLGSGEAFF.

J is TRBJ2-7 and V is TRBV6-5; 7 bases are shared with TRBD2. The V segment lost 8 bases and the J segment 3 bases; nucleotides outside the gene matches: 10. This CDR3 comprises 14 residues. Germline V gene lookup returns CDR1 MNHEY and CDR2 SVGAGI. The CDR3 protein is CASGVGGAGYEQYF. CDR3 DNA: TGTGCCAGCGGCGTGGGAGGGGCGGGCTACGAGCAGTACTTC.

This rearrangement joins TRBV5-4 to TRBJ1-1; 7 bases map to TRBD1. The V segment lost 0 bases and the J segment 7 bases; nucleotides outside the gene matches: 9. This CDR3 spans 15 amino acids. Germline CDR1 SGHNT, CDR2 YYREEE (reference sequence). The CDR3 is CASSLGVQGTNEAFF. CDR3 coding DNA: TGTGCCAGCAGCTTGGGGGTACAGGGGACGAATGAAGCTTTCTTT.

V usage is TRBV19 and J usage is TRBJ1-2; D not resolved. The germline CDR1 and CDR2 sequences are LNHDA and SQIVND (reference sequence). Trimming removed 5 bases at V and 9 bases at J, with 10 bases between. The CDR3 contains 11 residues. The CDR3 loop is CASSEGYSYTF. CDR3 in DNA: TGTGCCAGTAGTGAGGGTTACAGCTACACCTTC.

The genes are TRBV29-1 and TRBJ2-5, with D perhaps being TRBD1 or TRBD2 (5 bases each). Matching the DNA end better, TRBJ2-7 makes the J call doubtful. CDR1 SQVTM and CDR2 ANQGSEA come from the germline V gene. CDR3 size: 10 residues. Here the CDR3 reads CSVTGGEQYF. In nucleotides, the CDR3 is TGCAGCGTTACAGGAGGCGAGCAGTACTTC.

Notes on this clone: The junction departs from the called germline gene at one end, perhaps through a read error. This CDR3 is also generated by other DNA sequences in the sample. For the CDR3, the DNA is TGCGCCAGCAGTTTATCGCCAAGCGGAACTGGGGCTTTCTTT. Residues: CASSLSPSGTGAFF. This chain joins TRBV27 and TRBJ1-1; D is unclear. The CDR3 contains 14 residues. The germline V gene encodes CDR1 MNHEY and CDR2 SMNVEV (reference sequence).

This CDR3 is CASSSPGLAGDEQFF. In DNA form, the CDR3 reads TGTGCCAGCAGTTCCCCCGGACTAGCGGGAGATGAGCAGTTCTTC. The V and J genes are TRBV27 and TRBJ2-1; 13 nucleotides line up with TRBD2. Germline assignment: CDR1 MNHEY and CDR2 SMNVEV (reference sequence). The CDR3 extends over 15 amino acids. V gave up 4 bases and J gave up 8 bases; unmatched junction bases: 5.

The chain is built from TRBV5-4 and TRBJ2-7; perhaps TRBD1 as D (8 bases). The CDR3 sequence is 14 residues long. Trimming removed 4 bases from V and 2 bases from J, with 13 bases in between. Germline CDR1 reads SGHNT; CDR2 reads YYREEE (reference sequence). CDR3 nucleotide sequence: TGTGCCAGCAGCCAGGGGGCGGGGGCCTACGAGCAGTACTTC. It specifies CASSQGAGAYEQYF. Full variable domain (outside the CDR3, taken from reference TRBV5-4 and TRBJ2-7): ETGVTQSPTHLIKTRGQQVTLRCSSQSGHNTVSWYQQALGQGPQFIFQYYREEENGRGNFPPRFSGLQFPNYSSELNVNALELDDSALYLCASSQGAGAYEQYFGPGTRLTVT.

The chain links TRBV6-4 to TRBJ2-6, with TRBD1 identical over 7 bases. V lost 0 bases and J lost 2; bases outside the gene matches: 1. CDR1 and CDR2 from the germline V gene are MRHNA and SNTAGT. CDR3 length: 16 residues. The CDR3 nucleotides are TGTGCCAGCAGTGACTCAGGGGGCGCTGGGGCCAACGTCCTGACTTTC. As protein: CASSDSGGAGANVLTF.

This clone has a handful of counts. This sequence joins TRBV6-4 and TRBJ2-1; D tentatively fits TRBD1 or TRBD2 (5 bases each). This CDR3 is built from 15 residues. The germline V gene has CDR1 MRHNA and CDR2 SNTAGT. V lost 5 bases and J 0 bases, leaving 11 bases between the germline ends. In DNA, the CDR3 is TGTGCCAGCAGTATGGGGGAAGGCTCCTACAATGAGCAGTTCTTC. It translates to CASSMGEGSYNEQFF.

This clone turned up a few times. The chain recombines TRBV6-5 with TRBJ2-7; 7 nucleotides agree with TRBD1. V lost 5 bases to trimming and J lost 6 bases; unmatched junction nucleotides: 10. Germline V gene data show CDR1 as MNHEY and CDR2 as SVGAGI. CDR3 length: 14 residues. CDR3 sequence: CASSEGQERREQYF. In DNA, the CDR3 is TGTGCCAGCAGTGAAGGACAGGAGCGGCGCGAGCAGTACTTC.

V usage is TRBV19 and J usage is TRBJ2-6; TRBD2 aligns across 7 bases. CDR1 is LNHDA, CDR2 SQIVND, per germline (reference sequence). The CDR3 sequence is 18 residues long. The trim removed 4 bases at V and 0 bases at J, leaving 9 bases unmatched. The CDR3 spells CASSNPFRDYSGANVLTF. As DNA, the CDR3 is TGTGCCAGTAGTAACCCATTCCGGGACTACTCTGGGGCCAACGTCCTGACTTTC.

This rearrangement joins TRBV7-9 to TRBJ2-1; tentatively, D is TRBD1 (6 bases). The ends were cut back, 8 bases at V and 3 bases at J, with 11 bases in the middle. Germline CDR1 is SEHNR and CDR2 is FQNEAQ (reference sequence). CDR3 length: 13 amino acids. CDR3 residues: CASGQTYYNEQFF. The CDR3 region has the DNA TGTGCCAGCGGACAGACATACTACAATGAGCAGTTCTTC.

The chain links TRBV11-2 to TRBJ2-7; 14 positions agree with TRBD2. CDR3 length equals 18 residues. Per the germline V gene, CDR1 is SGHAT and CDR2 is FQNNGV. J was trimmed by 0 bases and V by 7 bases; bases with no gene match: 11. The CDR3, as DNA: TGTGCCAGCACCGAAGGACTAGCGGGAGGACTATTCTCCTACGAGCAGTACTTC. It yields the protein CASTEGLAGGLFSYEQYF.

The rearrangement links TRBV27 to TRBJ2-5; TRBD2 matches at 11 bases. Germline CDR1 is MNHEY and CDR2 is SMNVEV (reference sequence). This CDR3 comprises 16 residues. V dropped 3 bases and J dropped 5; count of bases not matched to a gene: 8. CDR3 residues: CASSFIAGGPGETQYF. CDR3 sequence (DNA): TGTGCCAGCAGTTTCATAGCGGGAGGGCCGGGGGAGACCCAGTACTTC.

This chain links TRBV7-9 with TRBJ2-2; 7 nucleotides align to TRBD1. This CDR3 spans 16 amino acids. V trimming: 5 bases; J trimming: 2 bases; junction bases outside the gene matches: 8. Germline CDR1 SEHNR, CDR2 FQNEAQ (reference sequence). CDR3 coding DNA: TGTGCCAGCAGCACATACAGGGGCTCTAACACCGGGGAGCTGTTTTTT. Protein: CASSTYRGSNTGELFF.

The rearrangement joins TRBV25-1 to TRBJ1-1; D is undetermined. Trimming pared 8 bases from V and 2 bases from J, leaving 12 bases between. Germline CDR1 and CDR2: MGHDK and SYGVNS. CDR3 length equals 13 residues. Written as DNA, the CDR3 is TGTGCCAGCCGTGTCGCCACAAACACTGAAGCTTTCTTT. It specifies CASRVATNTEAFF.

The J gene is TRBJ2-5, the V gene TRBV5-5; 10 positions match TRBD2. V lost 4 bases, J lost 5 bases, and 8 bases stayed unmatched. This CDR3 region has 15 residues. Germline CDR1 SGHKS, CDR2 YYEKEE (reference sequence). The CDR3 DNA is TGTGCCAGCAGCAAGACCGGGACTAGCGTTGAGACCCAGTACTTC. It is translated as CASSKTGTSVETQYF.

The genes are TRBV7-8 and TRBJ1-2; a possible D gene is TRBD1 (5 bases). V was cut by 1 base and J by 4 bases, with 10 bases left in between. CDR1 is SGHVS and CDR2 is FQNEAQ in the germline V gene. The length of the CDR3 is 14 residues. The CDR3, as DNA: TGTGCCAGCAGCTTAGATTCAGGGTCCTATGGCTACACCTTC. Its translation: CASSLDSGSYGYTF.

The chain recombines TRBV6-5 with TRBJ1-2; D not certain. Germline loops: CDR1 MNHEY, CDR2 SVGAGI. CDR3 length equals 15 residues. Trimming left V 2 bases short and J 8 bases short, with 18 bases between. As DNA, the CDR3 is TGTGCCAGCAGTTACACGAGACTCCACCTTGGGGGCTACACCTTC. Amino acid sequence: CASSYTRLHLGGYTF.